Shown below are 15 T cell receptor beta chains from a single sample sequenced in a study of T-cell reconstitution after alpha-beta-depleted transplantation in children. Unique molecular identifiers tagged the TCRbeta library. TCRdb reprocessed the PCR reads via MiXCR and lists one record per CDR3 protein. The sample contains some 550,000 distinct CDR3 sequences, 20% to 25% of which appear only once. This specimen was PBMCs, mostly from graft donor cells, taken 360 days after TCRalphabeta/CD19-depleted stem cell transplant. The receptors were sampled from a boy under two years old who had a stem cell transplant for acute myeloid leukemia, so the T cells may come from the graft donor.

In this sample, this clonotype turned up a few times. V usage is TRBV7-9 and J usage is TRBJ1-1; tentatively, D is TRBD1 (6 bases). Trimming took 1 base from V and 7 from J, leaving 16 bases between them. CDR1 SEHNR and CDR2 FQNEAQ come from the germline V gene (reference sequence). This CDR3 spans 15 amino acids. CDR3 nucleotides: TGTGCCAGCAGCTTAGAGGGGCAGGGGAGAGGTGAAGCTTTCTTT. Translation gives CASSLEGQGRGEAFF.

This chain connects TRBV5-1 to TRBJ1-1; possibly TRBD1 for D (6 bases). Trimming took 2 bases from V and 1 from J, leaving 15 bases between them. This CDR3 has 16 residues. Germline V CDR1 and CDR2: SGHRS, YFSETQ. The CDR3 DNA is TGCGCCAGCAGCTTTAGTGGGGGGGGGGCGAACACTGAAGCTTTCTTT. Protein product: CASSFSGGGANTEAFF.

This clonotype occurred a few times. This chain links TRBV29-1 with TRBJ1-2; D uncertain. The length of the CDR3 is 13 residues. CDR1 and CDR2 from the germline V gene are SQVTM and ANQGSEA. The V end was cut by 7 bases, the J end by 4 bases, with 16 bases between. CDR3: CSASFLGGYGYTF. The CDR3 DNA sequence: TGCAGCGCGAGCTTTCTGGGCGGCTATGGCTACACCTTC.

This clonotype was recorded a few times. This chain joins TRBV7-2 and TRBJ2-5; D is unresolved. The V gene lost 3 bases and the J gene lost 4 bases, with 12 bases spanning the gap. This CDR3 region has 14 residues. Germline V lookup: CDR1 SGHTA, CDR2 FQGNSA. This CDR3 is CASSLSAAVETQYF. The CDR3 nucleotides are TGTGCCAGCAGCTTGTCCGCCGCGGTAGAGACCCAGTACTTC.

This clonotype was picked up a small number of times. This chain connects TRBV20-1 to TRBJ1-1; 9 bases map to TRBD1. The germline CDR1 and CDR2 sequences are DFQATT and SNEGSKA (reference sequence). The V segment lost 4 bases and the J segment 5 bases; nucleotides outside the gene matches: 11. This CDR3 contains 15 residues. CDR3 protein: CSANRDRVRGTEAFF. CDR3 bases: TGCAGTGCTAACCGGGACAGGGTTAGGGGGACTGAAGCTTTCTTT.

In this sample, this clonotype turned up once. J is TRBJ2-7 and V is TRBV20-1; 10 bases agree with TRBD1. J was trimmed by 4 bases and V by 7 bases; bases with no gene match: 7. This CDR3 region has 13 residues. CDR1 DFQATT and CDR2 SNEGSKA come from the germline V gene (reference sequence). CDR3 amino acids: CSGTTGGGYEQYF. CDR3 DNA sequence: TGCAGTGGGACGACAGGGGGCGGTTACGAGCAGTACTTC.

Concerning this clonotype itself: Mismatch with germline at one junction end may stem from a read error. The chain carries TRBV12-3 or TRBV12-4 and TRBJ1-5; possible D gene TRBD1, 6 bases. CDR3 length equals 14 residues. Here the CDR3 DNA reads TGTGCCAGCAGCTCAACCGGACAGAATCAACCCCAGCATTTT. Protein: CASSSTGQNQPQHF.

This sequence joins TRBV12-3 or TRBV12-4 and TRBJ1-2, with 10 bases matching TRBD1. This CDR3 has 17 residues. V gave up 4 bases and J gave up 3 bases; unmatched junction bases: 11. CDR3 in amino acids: CASSYPRMGTGDYGYTF. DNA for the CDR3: TGTGCCAGCAGTTACCCCCGGATGGGGACAGGGGACTATGGCTACACCTTC.

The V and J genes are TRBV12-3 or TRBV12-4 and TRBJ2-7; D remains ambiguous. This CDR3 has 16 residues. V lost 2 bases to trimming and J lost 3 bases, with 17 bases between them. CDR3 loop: CASSLILRERSYEQYF. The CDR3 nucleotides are TGTGCCAGCAGTTTAATTTTAAGGGAAAGGAGCTACGAGCAGTACTTC.

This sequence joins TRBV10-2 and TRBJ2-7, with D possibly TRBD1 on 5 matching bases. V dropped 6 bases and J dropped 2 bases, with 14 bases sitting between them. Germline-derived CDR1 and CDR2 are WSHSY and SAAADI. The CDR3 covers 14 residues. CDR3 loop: CASRAGLSTYEQYV. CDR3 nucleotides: TGCGCCAGCAGGGCAGGGTTATCGACCTACGAGCAGTACGTC.

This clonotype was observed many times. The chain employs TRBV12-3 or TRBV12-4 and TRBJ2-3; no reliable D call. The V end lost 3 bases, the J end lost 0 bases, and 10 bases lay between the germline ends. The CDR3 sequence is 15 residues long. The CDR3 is CASSFLLLSTDTQYF. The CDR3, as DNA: TGTGCCAGCAGTTTTCTACTCCTTAGCACAGATACGCAGTATTTT.

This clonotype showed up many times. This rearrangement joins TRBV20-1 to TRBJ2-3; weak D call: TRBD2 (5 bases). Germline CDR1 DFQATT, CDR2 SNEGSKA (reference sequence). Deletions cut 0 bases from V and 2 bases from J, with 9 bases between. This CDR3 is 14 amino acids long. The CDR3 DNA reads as TGCAGTGCTAGAGAAGAGGGCATCACAGATACGCAGTATTTT. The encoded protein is CSAREEGITDTQYF.

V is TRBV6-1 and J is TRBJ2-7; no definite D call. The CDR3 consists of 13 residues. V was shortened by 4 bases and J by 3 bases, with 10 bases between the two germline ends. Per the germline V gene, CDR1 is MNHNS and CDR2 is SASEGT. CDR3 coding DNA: TGTGCCAGCAGTGCCTACGGGCTCTACGAGCAGTACGTC. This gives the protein CASSAYGLYEQYV.

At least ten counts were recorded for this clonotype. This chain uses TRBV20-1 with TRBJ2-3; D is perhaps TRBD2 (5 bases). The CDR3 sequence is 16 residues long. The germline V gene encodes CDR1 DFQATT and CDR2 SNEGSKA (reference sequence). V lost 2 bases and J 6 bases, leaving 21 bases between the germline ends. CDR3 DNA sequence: TGCAGTGCTAGACTAGGACGGGTGTTCAGAGGGGATACGCAGTATTTT. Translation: CSARLGRVFRGDTQYF.

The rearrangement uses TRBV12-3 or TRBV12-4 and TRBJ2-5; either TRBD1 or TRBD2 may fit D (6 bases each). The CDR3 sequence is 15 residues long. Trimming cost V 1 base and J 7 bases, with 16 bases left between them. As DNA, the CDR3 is TGTGCCAGCAGTTTAGGATATAACGAGGGGGGGACCCAGTACTTC. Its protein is CASSLGYNEGGTQYF.